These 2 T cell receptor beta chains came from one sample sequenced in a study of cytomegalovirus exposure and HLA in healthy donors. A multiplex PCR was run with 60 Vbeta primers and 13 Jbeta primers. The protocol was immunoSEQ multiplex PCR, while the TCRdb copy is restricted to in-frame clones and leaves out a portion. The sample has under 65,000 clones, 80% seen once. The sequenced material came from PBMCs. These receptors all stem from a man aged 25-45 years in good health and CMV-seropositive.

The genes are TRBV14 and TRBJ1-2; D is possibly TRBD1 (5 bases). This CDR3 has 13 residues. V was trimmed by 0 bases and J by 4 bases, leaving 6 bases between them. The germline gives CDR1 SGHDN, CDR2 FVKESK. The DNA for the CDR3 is TGTGCCAGCAGCCAAGACAGGGCCTATGGCTACACCTTC. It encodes CASSQDRAYGYTF.

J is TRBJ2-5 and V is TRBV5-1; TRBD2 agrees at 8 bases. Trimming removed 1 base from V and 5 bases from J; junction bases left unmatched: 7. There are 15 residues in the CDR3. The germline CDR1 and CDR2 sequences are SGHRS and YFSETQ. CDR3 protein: CASSLSATSAETQYF. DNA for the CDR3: TGCGCCAGCAGCTTGTCGGCGACTAGCGCGGAGACCCAGTACTTC.